This T cell receptor (beta chain) was captured in a study of T cell clones after liver transplantation. Study as a whole: As an antigen-independent comparator, third-party-reactive TCRbeta sequences came from pre-transplant mixed lymphocyte reactions. At least one year of complete immunosuppression withdrawal without enzymes over twice normal defined tolerance.

Study findings and constraints: These preliminary findings come from unstandardized post-transplant sampling times. Donor-reactive sequences fell more than third party-reactive ones, suggesting partial deletion.

Using immunoSEQ multiplex PCR, the repertoire was profiled, and TCRdb retains in-frame clones only, with some absent. The sample has 90,000 to 120,000 clones; around four fifths are singletons. Remarks on this clone: Its specificity is unknown.

Between the trimmed V and J ends, which lost 1 base and 4 bases, there was a span of 14 bases. The CDR3 contains 15 residues. In germline, CDR1 is KGHSH, CDR2 LQKENI. The chain couples TRBV18 to TRBJ2-7; possible D gene TRBD2, 5 bases. The sample consisted of CD4+ T cells from blood, taken before liver transplant. The TCR sequence derives from a human donor who received a liver transplant. The CDR3 DNA reads as TGTGCCAGCTCACCACTCGACGGACTCCCATACGAGCAGTACTTC. It encodes CASSPLDGLPYEQYF.